Below, 19 T cell receptor beta chains from the same sample are listed, as sequenced in a study of T cells in narcolepsy. Profiled with immunoSEQ multiplex PCR; TCRdb holds only in-frame clones, not every one. The sample consists of approximately 38,000 clones, about 85% of them appearing once. Sample: CD45RA- memory CD4+ T cells from PBMCs. The receptors derive from a human donor with narcolepsy.

The rearrangement uses TRBV7-6 and TRBJ2-2; 7 bases agree with TRBD1. Germline-derived CDR1 and CDR2 are SGHVS and FNYEAQ. The CDR3 consists of 15 residues. Unmatched junction bases numbered 8, after V lost 4 bases and J lost 6 bases. The CDR3 nucleotides are TGTGCCAGCAGCTATTCACAGGGGCCCCCCGGGGAGCTGTTTTTT. It is translated as CASSYSQGPPGELFF.

This chain joins TRBV6-5 and TRBJ2-6; D gene ambiguous. Trimming removed 2 bases at V and 0 bases at J, with 5 bases between. This CDR3 contains 15 residues. Germline V gives CDR1 MNHEY, CDR2 SVGAGI. CDR3 protein: CASSYTVSGANVLTF. CDR3 bases: TGTGCCAGCAGTTACACCGTCTCTGGGGCCAACGTCCTGACTTTC.

This clone was detected only once. Within the sample, other DNA sequences also encode this same CDR3. This chain uses TRBV4-2 with TRBJ2-5, with D perhaps matching TRBD1 (5 bases). The germline CDR1 and CDR2 sequences are LGHNA and YNFKEQ. The ends were cut back, 0 bases at V and 2 bases at J, with 10 bases in the middle. This CDR3 has 15 residues. CDR3 DNA sequence: TGTGCCAGCAGCCAAGACGATACAGGACAAGAGACCCAGTACTTC. Its translation: CASSQDDTGQETQYF.

The J gene is TRBJ1-3, the V gene TRBV18, with D uncertain. CDR3 length: 16 residues. Germline V gene data show CDR1 as KGHSH and CDR2 as LQKENI. V was clipped by 0 bases and J by 0 bases, with 9 bases between them. The CDR3, as DNA: TGTGCCAGCTCACCACCGGGCAAAACCTCTGGAAACACCATATATTTT. Residues: CASSPPGKTSGNTIYF.

The J gene is TRBJ1-1, the V gene TRBV7-8; D uncertain. The CDR3 is made up of 14 amino acids. CDR1 and CDR2 from the germline V gene are SGHVS and FQNEAQ. The V end lost 1 base, the J end lost 2 bases, and 8 bases lay between the germline ends. The CDR3 loop is CASSLGGSNTEAFF. The CDR3 DNA reads TGTGCCAGCAGCTTAGGCGGGTCAAACACTGAAGCTTTCTTT.

CDR3 in amino acids: CSAAPGLEAFF. The CDR3 nucleotides read TGCAGTGCCGCACCGGGTTTGGAGGCTTTCTTT. This chain links TRBV20-1 with TRBJ1-1, with unresolved D. CDR3 length equals 11 residues. Trimming left V 6 bases short and J 11 bases short, with 16 bases between. CDR1 is DFQATT, CDR2 SNEGSKA, per germline (reference sequence).

The chain carries TRBV7-2 and TRBJ1-1; possible D gene TRBD1, 6 bases. V was trimmed by 1 base and J by 3 bases, leaving 12 bases between them. The CDR3 extends over 15 amino acids. CDR1 SGHTA and CDR2 FQGNSA come from the germline V gene. The CDR3 sequence: CASSLGDRLDTEAFF. In nucleotides, the CDR3 is TGTGCCAGCAGCTTAGGAGACAGGTTAGACACTGAAGCTTTCTTT.

This chain connects TRBV7-2 to TRBJ2-5, with TRBD1 matching 12 bases. V gave up 5 bases and J gave up 9 bases; unmatched junction bases: 7. CDR1 and CDR2 from the germline V gene are SGHTA and FQGNSA. The CDR3 runs 14 residues. Here the CDR3 reads CASSTGQGAVSQYF. Written as DNA, the CDR3 is TGTGCCAGCAGCACGGGACAGGGGGCTGTTTCCCAGTACTTC.

This chain connects TRBV25-1 to TRBJ2-3; D is undetermined. The germline CDR1 and CDR2 sequences are MGHDK and SYGVNS. This CDR3 has 11 amino acids. Between the trimmed V and J ends, which lost 6 bases and 3 bases, there was a span of 4 bases. CDR3 sequence reads: CASRVTDTQYF. The CDR3 nucleotides are TGTGCCAGCAGGGTGACAGATACGCAGTATTTT.

The J gene is TRBJ1-2, the V gene TRBV5-6, with TRBD1 as a possible D gene (5 bases). CDR1 is SGHDT and CDR2 is YYEEEE in the germline V gene. This CDR3 has 16 residues. Trimming took off 0 bases at V and 5 bases at J, with 17 bases between the two ends. CDR3 loop: CASSLGEGRGIYGYTF. In nucleotides, the CDR3 is TGTGCCAGCAGCTTGGGGGAGGGACGGGGGATTTATGGCTACACCTTC.

V is TRBV7-2 and J is TRBJ2-2, with D possibly called TRBD1 or TRBD2 (5 bases each). The CDR3 loop spans 16 amino acids. Germline assignment: CDR1 SGHTA and CDR2 FQGNSA. V was pared by 3 bases and J by 2 bases, with 13 bases between. CDR3 residues: CASSLGPLPNTGELFF. The CDR3 nucleotides are TGTGCCAGCAGCTTGGGACCGCTCCCAAACACCGGGGAGCTGTTTTTT.

This chain connects TRBV6-6 to TRBJ1-1, with D unclear. Germline assignment: CDR1 MNHNY and CDR2 SVGAGI (reference sequence). This CDR3 region has 14 residues. Trimming cost V 2 bases and J 9 bases, with 16 bases left between them. The CDR3 spells CASSYMADETKAFF. The DNA for the CDR3 is TGTGCCAGCAGTTACATGGCGGACGAGACTAAAGCTTTCTTT.

The chain has TRBV5-6 and TRBJ1-2; D is uncertain. V was shortened by 0 bases and J by 3 bases, with 9 bases between the two germline ends. The CDR3 has 14 residues. Germline V gene data show CDR1 as SGHDT and CDR2 as YYEEEE. The CDR3 spells CASSLDRDYYGYTF. Here the CDR3 DNA reads TGTGCCAGCAGCTTGGATAGGGATTACTATGGCTACACCTTC.

The table lists this clone with a few counts. The chain carries TRBV11-3 and TRBJ2-1, with unresolved D. Per the germline V gene, CDR1 is SGHNT and CDR2 is YENEEA. The CDR3 length is 12 residues. V was shortened by 5 bases and J by 6 bases, with 8 bases between the two germline ends. The CDR3 region is CASSGFGNEQFF. CDR3 nucleotides: TGTGCCAGCAGCGGGTTCGGCAATGAGCAGTTCTTC.

The chain links TRBV19 to TRBJ1-2; D not certain. The CDR3 totals 13 residues. V dropped 5 bases and J dropped 7 bases, with 14 bases sitting between them. Germline lookup yields CDR1 LNHDA and CDR2 SQIVND (reference sequence). This CDR3 reads CASSPRLVSGYTF. DNA for the CDR3: TGTGCCAGTAGTCCGCGCTTAGTGAGTGGCTACACCTTC.

This clone came up once. This sequence joins TRBV7-9 and TRBJ2-5; 9 nucleotides agree with TRBD1. The CDR3 has 16 amino acids. V was pared by 4 bases and J by 2 bases, with 8 bases of the junction left unmatched. Germline V gives CDR1 SEHNR, CDR2 FQNEAQ (reference sequence). The CDR3 protein is CASSWGDRGIQETQYF. Written as DNA, the CDR3 is TGTGCCAGCAGCTGGGGAGACAGGGGGATACAAGAGACCCAGTACTTC.

Only one count was recorded for this clone. The rearrangement links TRBV6-5 to TRBJ2-3, with 11 bases identical to TRBD1. V gave up 6 bases and J gave up 9 bases; unmatched junction bases: 5. CDR3 length: 13 residues. Germline V gene lookup returns CDR1 MNHEY and CDR2 SVGAGI. CDR3 nucleotide sequence: TGTGCCAGCAGGAGGACAGGGGGCGAAACGCAGTATTTT. Residues: CASRRTGGETQYF.

CDR3: CASSLAGLAGGYNEQFF. The DNA of the CDR3 is TGCGCCAGCAGCTTGGCGGGACTAGCGGGAGGATACAATGAGCAGTTCTTC. The V and J genes are TRBV5-1 and TRBJ2-1; 15 bases map to TRBD2. Germline CDR1 reads SGHRS; CDR2 reads YFSETQ. CDR3 length: 17 amino acids. Trimming cost V 0 bases and J 4 bases; bases outside gene matches: 2. Using reference TRBV5-1 and TRBJ2-1 for the parts outside the CDR3, the full variable domain is KAGVTQTPRYLIKTRGQQVTLSCSPISGHRSVSWYQQTPGQGLQFLFEYFSETQRNKGNFPGRFSGRQFSNSRSEMNVSTLELGDSALYLCASSLAGLAGGYNEQFFGPGTRLTVL.

The genes are TRBV6-1 and TRBJ2-7; the match to TRBD1 covers 8 bases. The germline gives CDR1 MNHNS, CDR2 SASEGT. J lost 1 base, V lost 7 bases, and 3 bases had no gene match. The CDR3 totals 13 residues. The CDR3 nucleotides are TGTGCCAGCACTAGGACAGGGTCCTACGAGCAGTACTTC. Its translation is CASTRTGSYEQYF.